These 17 T cell receptor beta chains share one sample of origin, sequenced in a study of shared clonotypes between healthy human individuals. Data came from immunoSEQ multiplex PCR; TCRdb stores just in-frame clones and leaves some out. The table lists over a million clones, more than 95% of them singletons. Material: naive CD4+ T cells sorted from blood. Subset reported: CD45RA+ positively selected. These receptors all stem from a man aged 30 to 39 in good health.

V is TRBV7-2 and J is TRBJ2-3; no clear D. The CDR3 has 13 residues. Per germline, CDR1 SGHTA and CDR2 FQGNSA. The V gene lost 5 bases and the J gene lost 6 bases, with 12 bases spanning the gap. The CDR3 loop reads CASSQSMGDTQYF. The DNA for the CDR3 is TGTGCCAGCAGCCAATCCATGGGGGATACGCAGTATTTT.

This clone was counted once. This chain joins TRBV6-5 and TRBJ2-5, with D possibly matching TRBD2 (6 bases). The length of the CDR3 is 14 residues. The V and J ends lost 2 bases and 7 bases respectively, with 14 bases between them. The germline V gene encodes CDR1 MNHEY and CDR2 SVGAGI. DNA for the CDR3: TGTGCCAGCAGTTACACCGGAGGGATCGGGACCCAGTACTTC. Translating it yields CASSYTGGIGTQYF.

The V call is TRBV6-1, the J call TRBJ2-3; D tentatively fits TRBD1 or TRBD2 (5 bases each). CDR3 size: 15 residues. Germline-derived CDR1 and CDR2 are MNHNS and SASEGT. V lost 5 bases, J lost 6 bases, and 18 bases lay in between. The CDR3 coding sequence is TGTGCCAGCAGTAGGGACGGCTCGGCCTGGGATACGCAGTATTTT. Encoded protein: CASSRDGSAWDTQYF.

The chain couples TRBV18 to TRBJ2-5; TRBD2 might be the D (5 bases). Trimming stripped 0 bases from V and 5 bases from J, with 13 bases between. Looked up from germline, CDR1 is KGHSH and CDR2 is LQKENI. The CDR3 length is 15 residues. Written as DNA, the CDR3 is TGTGCCAGCTCACCACCTAGCGCTCCCCGGGAGACCCAGTACTTC. It codes for CASSPPSAPRETQYF. Together with reference TRBV18 and TRBJ2-5, the CDR3 gives the full variable domain: NAGVMQNPRHLVRRRGQEARLRCSPMKGHSHVYWYRQLPEEGLKFMVYLQKENIIDESGMPKERFSAEFPKEGPSILRIQQVVRGDSAAYFCASSPPSAPRETQYFGPGTRLLVL.

The chain couples TRBV6-6 to TRBJ1-3; D is perhaps TRBD1 (5 bases). CDR3 length: 15 amino acids. Germline V gives CDR1 MNHNY, CDR2 SVGAGI (reference sequence). Trimming stripped 4 bases from V and 0 bases from J, with 10 bases between. CDR3 coding DNA: TGTGCCAGCAGTTGGGACGGGAGCTCTGGAAACACCATATATTTT. This encodes CASSWDGSSGNTIYF.

CDR3 sequence: CATSHGLAGLNNEQFF. The CDR3 DNA reads TGTGCCACCAGCCACGGGTTAGCGGGACTAAACAATGAGCAGTTCTTC. The V call is TRBV15, the J call TRBJ2-1; 8 bases fit TRBD2. CDR1 is LNHNV and CDR2 is YYDKDF in the germline V gene (reference sequence). Trimming took 5 bases from V and 5 from J; bases not matched to a gene: 11. The CDR3 has 16 amino acids.

The chain couples TRBV7-9 to TRBJ1-1; unclear D gene. The CDR3 runs 17 residues. The germline gives CDR1 SEHNR, CDR2 FQNEAQ (reference sequence). Trimming stripped 5 bases from V and 4 bases from J, with 23 bases between. The CDR3 DNA sequence: TGTGCCAGCAGCCCCTACGGGAGGGATGGTGGGTCCACTGAAGCTTTCTTT. Its protein is CASSPYGRDGGSTEAFF.

The chain uses TRBV28 and TRBJ1-2; D uncertain. Germline V gene data show CDR1 as MDHEN and CDR2 as SYDVKM. The CDR3 extends over 12 amino acids. V lost 8 bases and J lost 1, with 8 bases in between. The DNA for the CDR3 is TGTGCCAGCCCTAGAAGTAACTATGGCTACACCTTC. This sequence encodes CASPRSNYGYTF.

This sequence joins TRBV15 and TRBJ2-5; TRBD2 matches 7 bases. The junction had 16 bases not matched to a gene; V was cut back by 3 bases and J by 0 bases. In germline, CDR1 is LNHNV, CDR2 YYDKDF (reference sequence). The CDR3 is 19 residues long. In DNA form, the CDR3 reads TGTGCCACCAGCAGTCAACGGACCGCTAGCGGAGTGTACCAAGAGACCCAGTACTTC. It codes for CATSSQRTASGVYQETQYF.

J is TRBJ2-2 and V is TRBV18; 8 bases agree with TRBD2. CDR1 and CDR2 (germline): KGHSH, LQKENI. The CDR3 consists of 15 residues. Unmatched junction bases numbered 7, after V lost 7 bases and J lost 3 bases. The CDR3 spells CASLTGTRDTGELFF. The CDR3 nucleotides read TGTGCCAGCTTGACCGGGACTAGAGACACCGGGGAGCTGTTTTTT.

The rearrangement joins TRBV5-4 to TRBJ2-7; perhaps TRBD1 as D (6 bases). Trimming removed 4 bases from V and 3 bases from J, with 17 bases in between. Germline loops: CDR1 SGHNT, CDR2 YYREEE (reference sequence). The CDR3 totals 15 residues. CDR3: CASSPLGGVDYEQYF. In DNA, the CDR3 is TGTGCCAGCAGCCCCCTAGGGGGAGTGGACTACGAGCAGTACTTC.

The chain is built from TRBV12-1 and TRBJ2-7. TRBV12-1 is a pseudogene locus. CDR3 length equals 14 residues. CDR3 coding DNA: TGTGCCAGCAGCTTTGTACCCCTCGAAAGCGAGCAGTACTTC. Encoded protein: CASSFVPLESEQYF.

The chain carries TRBV7-9 and TRBJ2-7, with 12 bases that match TRBD2. The CDR3 contains 15 residues. Germline-derived CDR1 and CDR2 are SEHNR and FQNEAQ (reference sequence). Germline trimming cut 5 bases from V and 6 bases from J; bases unmatched to any gene: 8. CDR3 residues: CASSNLAGGPGEQYF. CDR3 DNA: TGTGCCAGCAGCAACCTAGCGGGAGGGCCCGGCGAGCAGTACTTC.

This chain uses TRBV19 with TRBJ2-3; 9 bases are shared with TRBD2. The CDR3 is 15 residues long. After removal of 3 bases from V and 6 bases from J, the junction contained 7 bases not matched to a gene. The germline V gene has CDR1 LNHDA and CDR2 SQIVND (reference sequence). The CDR3 is CASSILGSGSDTQYF. The CDR3 DNA reads TGTGCCAGTAGTATCCTGGGTAGCGGGAGTGATACGCAGTATTTT.

The chain links TRBV29-1 to TRBJ2-2; D remains unclear. The V and J ends lost 6 bases and 2 bases respectively, with 10 bases between them. Germline CDR1 is SQVTM and CDR2 is ANQGSEA. This CDR3 region has 13 residues. This chain's CDR3 is CSVLKTNTGELFF. The CDR3 DNA reads TGCAGCGTCTTAAAGACAAACACCGGGGAGCTGTTTTTT.

The rearrangement joins TRBV7-9 to TRBJ2-7; D might be TRBD2 (5 bases). Germline CDR1 reads SEHNR; CDR2 reads FQNEAQ (reference sequence). This CDR3 spans 13 amino acids. V lost 5 bases and J 4 bases, leaving 12 bases between the germline ends. CDR3 in amino acids: CASSRGLPYEQYF. The CDR3 DNA reads as TGTGCCAGCAGCCGCGGGCTCCCTTACGAGCAGTACTTC.

This chain connects TRBV5-4 to TRBJ1-4, with TRBD1 matching 11 bases. The J segment lost 7 bases and the V segment lost 4 bases, leaving 6 bases of the junction unmatched. Germline CDR1 SGHNT, CDR2 YYREEE (reference sequence). The CDR3 is made up of 15 amino acids. The CDR3 nucleotides read TGTGCCAGCAGCCAGCCGGGACAGGGGGGTGAAAAACTGTTTTTT. Translating it yields CASSQPGQGGEKLFF.